These T cell receptor beta chains were read from a single sample in a study of regulatory T cells in long-lasting Graves disease. TCRdb reprocessed the multiplex PCR reads with MiXCR, giving one entry per CDR3 protein. Found here are over 500,000 distinct CDR3 sequences, less than 20% of them singletons; the top ten hold about 18%. These data were also reused for a study on T cells in Graves' hyperthyroidism and ophthalmopathy.

Sample: peripheral blood mononuclear cells (PBMCs), taken at new diagnosis, from a patient treated with antithyroid drugs. Every receptor here comes from a woman younger than 45 with Graves disease. CDR3s include the opening cysteine and the closing phenylalanine or tryptophan. A D gene is named only where the DNA matches it firmly. The size field is filled for only some rows; it gives once, few, many or a size class.

>TRBJ1-1|TRBV29-1|NA|NA
CSVEAPLDTEAFF
TGCAGCGTTGAAGCGCCTCTGGACACTGAAGCTTTCTTT
>TRBJ1-2|TRBV19|NA|NA
CASTRGTNNYSYTF
TGTGCCAGTACAAGGGGGACAAATAACTATAGCTACACCTTC
>TRBJ1-1|TRBV30|few|NA
CAWQQGVNTEAFF
TGTGCCTGGCAGCAGGGCGTGAACACTGAAGCTTTCTTT
>TRBJ2-2|TRBV20-1|NA|TRBD2
CSGSAGDTGELFF
TGCAGTGGGTCTGCGGGAGACACCGGGGAGCTGTTTTTT
>TRBJ1-1|TRBV7-3|NA|NA
CASSLSGGGGPNTEAFF
TGTGCCAGCAGCTTATCGGGAGGGGGGGGACCGAACACTGAAGCTTTCTTT
>TRBJ1-4|TRBV28|many|TRBD1
CASSPGQGRATNEKLFF
TGTGCCAGCAGTCCGGGACAGGGGAGGGCAACTAATGAAAAACTGTTTTTT
>TRBJ1-5|TRBV20-1|NA|TRBD1
CSATEDRGFNQPRHF
TGCAGTGCTACCGAGGACAGGGGATTCAATCAGCCCCGGCATTTT
>TRBJ1-5|TRBV20-1|NA|NA
CSARDPGRNQPQHF
TGCAGTGCTAGAGACCCGGGACGAAATCAGCCCCAGCATTTT
>TRBJ2-1|TRBV5-1|many|TRBD2
CASMASSGGWVNEQFF
TGCGCCAGCATGGCCTCTTCGGGAGGATGGGTCAATGAGCAGTTCTTC
>TRBJ2-7|TRBV7-8|many|NA
CASSFYAREQYF
TGTGCCAGCAGCTTTTACGCACGCGAGCAGTACTTC
>TRBJ1-1|TRBV11-2|many|TRBD1
CASSLWGGGNEAFF
TGTGCCAGCAGCTTGTGGGGAGGGGGCAATGAAGCTTTCTTT
>TRBJ1-1|TRBV18|few|NA
CASSPPGRRNTEAFF
TGTGCCAGCTCACCCCCCGGCCGTCGGAACACTGAAGCTTTCTTT
>TRBJ2-7|TRBV20-1|many|NA
CSASGILTYEQYF
TGCAGTGCTAGCGGGATCCTAACCTACGAGCAGTACTTC
>TRBJ1-5|TRBV7-9|NA|NA
CASRIGGGNQPQHF
TGTGCCAGCAGAATAGGGGGGGGCAATCAGCCCCAGCATTTT
>TRBJ2-1|TRBV2|NA|TRBD2
CASKLRLAGDEQFF
TGTGCCAGCAAACTTCGACTAGCGGGAGATGAGCAGTTCTTC
>TRBJ2-4|TRBV19|NA|TRBD2
CASSYSFGDAAGEWKNIQYF
TGTGCCAGTAGTTACTCCTTCGGGGATGCGGCGGGAGAATGGAAAAACATTCAGTACTTC
>TRBJ2-5|TRBV7-8|many|TRBD2
CASSLDYSREQETQYF
TGTGCCAGCAGCTTAGATTACTCGCGGGAGCAAGAGACCCAGTACTTC
>TRBJ2-3|TRBV20-1|many|NA
CSARWVDTQYF
TGCAGTGCTAGATGGGTAGATACGCAGTATTTT
>TRBJ1-1|TRBV5-1|many|NA
CASSLDLTANTEAFF
TGCGCCAGCAGCTTGGATTTAACAGCTAACACTGAAGCTTTCTTT
>TRBJ2-6|TRBV12-3/TRBV12-4|few|NA
CASSFSSSGANVLTF
TGTGCCAGCAGTTTTAGCTCTTCTGGGGCCAACGTCCTGACTTTC
>TRBJ2-2|TRBV9|NA|NA
CASSDGSTNTGELFF
TGTGCCAGCAGCGATGGCTCCACGAACACCGGGGAGCTGTTTTTT
>TRBJ2-7|TRBV14|few|NA
CASSQDFGTAAYEQYF
TGTGCCAGCAGCCAAGACTTTGGGACCGCAGCCTACGAGCAGTACTTC
>TRBJ1-5|TRBV15|NA|NA
CATKRMGGGNQPQHF
TGTGCCACCAAAAGAATGGGCGGTGGCAATCAGCCCCAGCATTTT
>TRBJ2-7|TRBV19|NA|NA
CASRNQARGDEQYF
TGTGCCAGTAGGAACCAGGCCCGCGGGGACGAGCAGTACTTC
>TRBJ2-3|TRBV3-1|many|TRBD2
CASSRGLAGTDTQYF
TGTGCCAGCAGTCGGGGACTAGCGGGCACAGATACGCAGTATTTT
>TRBJ2-3|TRBV12-3/TRBV12-4|many|TRBD2
CASSLTSGRAPGADTQYF
TGTGCCAGCAGTTTAACTAGCGGGAGGGCACCTGGGGCAGATACGCAGTATTTT
>TRBJ2-5|TRBV29-1|many|TRBD1
CSGSGTGVARETQYF
TGCAGCGGATCCGGGACAGGGGTGGCAAGGGAGACCCAGTACTTC
>TRBJ2-5|TRBV13|NA|NA
CVSSLGETQYF
TGTGTCAGCAGCCTTGGAGAGACCCAGTACTTC
>TRBJ1-1|TRBV28|many|TRBD1
CASSLLTGDTEAFF
TGTGCCAGCAGTTTATTGACAGGGGACACTGAAGCTTTCTTT
>TRBJ1-1|TRBV5-1|many|TRBD1
CASSSVPGQGGGTEAFF
TGCGCCAGCAGCTCGGTCCCGGGACAGGGGGGAGGCACTGAAGCTTTCTTT
>TRBJ2-3|TRBV20-1|many|NA
CSARDWLREYTDTQYF
TGCAGTGCTAGAGATTGGTTGCGAGAATACACAGATACGCAGTATTTT
>TRBJ1-4|TRBV28|many|NA
CASSPPPGQGSGEKLFF
TGTGCCAGCAGTCCGCCCCCTGGCCAGGGGTCGGGTGAAAAACTGTTTTTT
>TRBJ2-1|TRBV9|NA|TRBD1
CASSDLDRNEQFF
TGTGCCAGCAGCGACCTGGACAGGAATGAGCAGTTCTTC
>TRBJ1-4|TRBV6-5|NA|NA
CASSLSRVNEKLFF
TGTGCCAGCAGTTTAAGCAGGGTGAATGAAAAACTGTTTTTT
>TRBJ1-2|TRBV6-1|many|NA
CASSHDGLYGYTF
TGTGCCAGCAGTCACGACGGACTTTATGGCTACACCTTC
>TRBJ1-2|TRBV28|many|NA
CASSFYGYGSGYTF
TGTGCCAGCAGTTTCTATGGATATGGCTCTGGCTACACCTTC
>TRBJ1-1|TRBV14|many|NA
CASSPRALGTEAFF
TGTGCCAGCAGCCCGCGGGCGCTCGGAACTGAAGCTTTCTTT
>TRBJ2-7|TRBV28|many|NA
CASSRTDGEQYF
TGTGCCAGCAGTCGGACAGACGGCGAGCAGTACTTC
>TRBJ1-5|TRBV28|many|NA
CASSASTGRVRQPQHF
TGTGCCAGCAGCGCCAGTACAGGGAGAGTTAGGCAGCCCCAGCATTTT
>TRBJ1-2|TRBV7-9|NA|NA
CASSLGWQSYGYTF
TGTGCCAGCAGCTTGGGTTGGCAATCCTATGGCTACACCTTC
>TRBJ2-1|TRBV29-1|few|NA
CSFPGQAYNEQFF
TGCAGCTTTCCGGGACAAGCGTACAATGAGCAGTTCTTC
>TRBJ2-7|TRBV6-2/TRBV6-3|many|NA
CASSPPTDSSYEQYF
TGTGCCAGCAGCCCCCCTACCGACAGCTCCTACGAGCAGTACTTC
>TRBJ2-7|TRBV20-1|NA|NA
CSASWGGHEQYF
TGCAGTGCTAGTTGGGGGGGCCACGAGCAGTACTTC
>TRBJ1-6|TRBV15|many|NA
CATRGGVGSPLHF
TGTGCCACCCGTGGCGGGGTTGGGTCACCCCTCCACTTT
>TRBJ1-5|TRBV7-9|few|NA
CASSRSDQPQHF
TGTGCCAGCAGCCGATCCGATCAGCCCCAGCATTTT
>TRBJ2-1|TRBV6-2/TRBV6-3|NA|TRBD2
CAISPTSGRGNEQFF
TGTGCCATCTCCCCGACTAGCGGGAGAGGAAATGAGCAGTTCTTC
>TRBJ2-1|TRBV3-1|NA|NA
CASGRAHNEQFF
TGTGCCAGCGGCCGGGCGCACAATGAGCAGTTCTTC
>TRBJ2-1|TRBV19|few|TRBD1
CASGDRAGEQFF
TGTGCCAGTGGGGACAGGGCCGGGGAGCAGTTCTTC
>TRBJ2-4|TRBV20-1|NA|NA
CSARDLSLALVRNIQYF
TGCAGTGCTAGAGATTTGTCTCTAGCTCTTGTGCGGAACATTCAGTACTTC
>TRBJ2-6|TRBV28|many|NA
CASSPGLGSGANVLTF
TGTGCCAGCAGTCCCGGTTTGGGATCTGGGGCCAACGTCCTGACTTTC
>TRBJ1-2|TRBV19|NA|NA
CASRQGRYTF
TGTGCCAGTAGGCAGGGGCGCTACACCTTC
>TRBJ2-5|TRBV7-9|few|NA
CASEPLGGGETQYF
TGTGCCAGCGAACCCCTGGGTGGGGGGGAGACCCAGTACTTC